The 17 T cell receptor beta chains given below trace back to one sample, sequenced in a study of beta chain features in type 1 diabetes. General study findings and limits: Moderate but significant shortening of TCRB CDR3s was recorded in all four CD4+ subsets from Type 1 diabetes patients.

These receptors have no identified antigens. The authors reverse transcribed all of the isolated RNA, so sequencing captured expressed TCRB transcripts. Clones were read by immunoSEQ multiplex PCR, and TCRdb kept only the in-frame ones, dropping some. The sample has roughly 160,000 clones; approximately 8.4% are singletons. Sample: central memory CD4+ T cells from blood. Every receptor here comes from a young man with type 1 diabetes.

This clone was picked up a small number of times. This sample also contains other DNA sequences that code for the same CDR3. The V gene is TRBV18, the J gene TRBJ2-7, with TRBD1 matching 7 bases. The CDR3 is made up of 13 amino acids. The V segment lost 2 bases and the J segment 5 bases; nucleotides outside the gene matches: 3. In germline, CDR1 is KGHSH, CDR2 LQKENI. The CDR3 reads CASSPAQGNEQYF. CDR3 nucleotides: TGTGCCAGCTCACCAGCACAGGGGAACGAGCAGTACTTC.

This chain uses TRBV9 with TRBJ2-3; 11 bases line up with TRBD2. This CDR3 has 16 residues. Germline V CDR1 and CDR2: SGDLS, YYNGEE. Losses at the gene ends were 4 bases for V and 2 bases for J; bases not matched to a gene: 6. CDR3 in DNA: TGTGCCAGCAGCTCGAGACTAGCGGGAAACACAGATACGCAGTATTTT. Translation gives CASSSRLAGNTDTQYF.

This chain joins TRBV19 and TRBJ2-1; 13 bases line up with TRBD2. From germline, CDR1 is LNHDA and CDR2 SQIVND (reference sequence). V shed 5 bases, J shed 4 bases, and the junction held 11 bases outside the gene matches. The CDR3 covers 18 residues. The DNA of the CDR3 is TGTGCCAGTAGTGCTACTAGCGGGGGGGCCCTATGGTACAATGAGCAGTTCTTC. Its translation is CASSATSGGALWYNEQFF.

The chain links TRBV7-2 to TRBJ2-3, with D possibly being TRBD1 (8 bases). V was trimmed by 6 bases and J by 1 base, leaving 14 bases between them. This CDR3 comprises 15 residues. CDR1 and CDR2 from the germline V gene are SGHTA and FQGNSA. CDR3 sequence (DNA): TGTGCCAGCAGTCGACAGGGGAGGGGCACAGATACGCAGTATTTT. This translates into CASSRQGRGTDTQYF.

The chain uses TRBV4-2 and TRBJ2-3; 9 bases are shared with TRBD2. The J segment lost 0 bases and the V segment lost 4 bases, leaving 2 bases of the junction unmatched. This CDR3 has 15 residues. CDR1 is LGHNA and CDR2 is YNFKEQ in the germline V gene. The chain's CDR3 is CASSRLAASTDTQYF. CDR3 nucleotide sequence: TGTGCCAGCAGCCGACTAGCGGCTAGCACAGATACGCAGTATTTT.

This clone was counted between two and nine times. The rearrangement uses TRBV18 and TRBJ1-5, with 9 bases fitting TRBD1. The CDR3 spans 14 residues. After removal of 6 bases from V and 7 bases from J, the junction contained 7 bases not matched to a gene. The V gene's germline CDR1 is KGHSH and CDR2 LQKENI. The chain's CDR3 is CASSAGQGNQPQHF. The DNA for the CDR3 is TGTGCCAGCTCTGCGGGACAGGGTAACCAGCCCCAGCATTTT.

This clone has only a few counts. This sequence joins TRBV30 and TRBJ2-5; a weak D match, TRBD2 (6 bases). The CDR3 totals 12 residues. V was trimmed by 5 bases and J by 4 bases, leaving 11 bases between them. Germline CDR1 GTSNPN, CDR2 SVGIG (reference sequence). CDR3 sequence reads: CAWGGLPETQYF. DNA of the CDR3: TGTGCCTGGGGGGGACTCCCAGAGACCCAGTACTTC.

CDR3: CASRRGTGQETQYF. The CDR3 nucleotides are TGTGCCAGTAGACGGGGGACAGGCCAAGAGACCCAGTACTTC. This chain uses TRBV6-1 with TRBJ2-5; TRBD1 matches 8 bases. J lost 1 base, V lost 9 bases, and 7 bases had no gene match. The CDR3 has 14 residues. Germline CDR1 and CDR2: MNHNS and SASEGT.

The sample holds a few counts of this clone. The chain joins TRBV7-6 to TRBJ2-1; tentatively, D is TRBD2 (6 bases). The V and J ends lost 5 bases and 6 bases respectively, with 14 bases between them. The CDR3 covers 14 residues. Germline values: CDR1 SGHVS, CDR2 FNYEAQ. The DNA of the CDR3 is TGTGCCAGCAGCACCGCCGGCGGGGCCAATGAGCAGTTCTTC. This codes for CASSTAGGANEQFF.

V is TRBV5-5 and J is TRBJ2-1; D is perhaps TRBD2 (6 bases). The germline gives CDR1 SGHKS, CDR2 YYEKEE (reference sequence). V lost 6 bases and J 6 bases, leaving 22 bases between the germline ends. The CDR3 spans 16 residues. CDR3 amino acids: CASTQNPGVGGNEQFF. The CDR3, as DNA: TGTGCCAGCACCCAGAATCCGGGGGTTGGTGGCAATGAGCAGTTCTTC.

This clone was observed a handful of times. The rearrangement uses TRBV12-2 and TRBJ1-1; the listed D gene, TRBD1, was not tested against the DNA. TRBV12-2 is a listed pseudogene. CDR3 size: 16 residues. The CDR3 protein is CASRSQPDGGNTEAFF. In DNA form, the CDR3 reads TGTGCAAGTCGCTCACAACCTGATGGGGGCAACACTGAAGCTTTCTTT.

This chain uses TRBV30 with TRBJ1-5; D ambiguous. Trimming took 4 bases from V and 5 from J, leaving 12 bases between them. The germline V gene encodes CDR1 GTSNPN and CDR2 SVGIG (reference sequence). The CDR3 is 13 amino acids. The CDR3 protein is CAWNNGQYQPQHF. CDR3 in DNA: TGTGCCTGGAATAATGGGCAATATCAGCCCCAGCATTTT.

The rearrangement links TRBV30 to TRBJ1-5; TRBD1 is a possible D gene (5 bases). Germline V gives CDR1 GTSNPN, CDR2 SVGIG (reference sequence). This CDR3 spans 13 amino acids. V was clipped by 2 bases and J by 5 bases, with 10 bases between them. CDR3: CAWSRQNDQPQHF. CDR3 in DNA: TGTGCCTGGAGTCGACAGAACGATCAGCCCCAGCATTTT.

This clone showed up just a few times. This sequence joins TRBV4-1 and TRBJ2-2, with a tentative D call TRBD1 (6 bases). V was shortened by 7 bases and J by 0 bases, with 9 bases between the two germline ends. CDR1 is MGHRA, CDR2 YSYEKL, per germline. The CDR3 spans 14 residues. For the CDR3, the DNA is TGCGCCAGCAAGGACAGAACGAACACCGGGGAGCTGTTTTTT. Residues: CASKDRTNTGELFF.

This clone was found a few times. This chain joins TRBV5-1 and TRBJ1-1; D gene unclear. The length of the CDR3 is 15 residues. V was cut by 4 bases and J by 3 bases, with 16 bases left in between. CDR1 is SGHRS and CDR2 is YFSETQ in the germline V gene. CDR3 nucleotides: TGCGCCAGCAGCCAGCAGCACGGAGGATACACTGAAGCTTTCTTT. This gives the protein CASSQQHGGYTEAFF.

The genes are TRBV6-1 and TRBJ2-1, with TRBD2 identical over 8 bases. Germline V gene lookup returns CDR1 MNHNS and CDR2 SASEGT. This CDR3 has 17 residues. Losses at the gene ends were 2 bases for V and 2 bases for J; bases not matched to a gene: 8. In DNA, the CDR3 is TGTGCCAGCAGTGAAATCCTAAGCGGGAGCACCTACAATGAGCAGTTCTTC. Translated, it gives CASSEILSGSTYNEQFF.

This clone was seen more than once but under ten times. The chain has TRBV6-4 and TRBJ2-4; 9 bases are a match to TRBD2. The germline gives CDR1 MRHNA, CDR2 SNTAGT. V trimming: 6 bases; J trimming: 1 base; junction bases outside the gene matches: 25. This CDR3 has 22 amino acids. The CDR3 region has the DNA TGTGCCAGCAGCGACGTCCCCTTTGGCGGGGGGGCCGGGAGAGAGGCCAAAAACATTCAGTACTTC. Its translation is CASSDVPFGGGAGREAKNIQYF.